This entry lists 23 T cell receptor beta chains sequenced from one sample in a study of regulatory T cells in long-lasting Graves disease. Sequencing libraries for TCR beta were prepared with iRepertoire HTBI primers and Arm-PCR of CDR3 regions. TCRdb analysed the multiplex PCR reads with MiXCR anew, one entry per CDR3 protein. The sample carries roughly 420,000 distinct CDR3 sequences, less than 20% recorded once. Described time point: newly diagnosed GD, antithyroid drugs for less than 3 months. RNA from PBMCs was the source of the TCR library. The sample was also linked to a second study, of T cells in Graves' hyperthyroidism and ophthalmopathy.

The source material was peripheral blood mononuclear cells (PBMCs), sampled at new diagnosis, from a patient treated with antithyroid drugs. The source is a woman aged 25 to 39 with Graves disease.

This chain links TRBV5-4 with TRBJ2-1, with 14 positions matching TRBD2. V dropped 3 bases and J dropped 9; count of bases not matched to a gene: 8. CDR3 length: 16 residues. Looked up from germline, CDR1 is SGHNT and CDR2 is YYREEE (reference sequence). CDR3 DNA sequence: TGTGCCAGCAGCTCTGCCGGGACTAGCGGGAGCACTGAGCAGTTCTTC. Protein: CASSSAGTSGSTEQFF.

This clonotype has at least ten counts. The chain has TRBV10-3 and TRBJ2-1, with a tentative D call TRBD2 (6 bases). There are 15 residues in the CDR3. The germline V and J ends were trimmed by 2 bases and 2 bases, with 10 bases remaining between them. Germline values: CDR1 ENHRY, CDR2 SYGVKD. This CDR3 reads CAISEASVTYNEQFF. In DNA, the CDR3 is TGTGCCATCAGTGAGGCTAGCGTAACCTACAATGAGCAGTTCTTC.

The chain combines TRBV4-1 with TRBJ2-6; D gene ambiguous. V dropped 3 bases and J dropped 2 bases, with 8 bases sitting between them. The CDR3 loop spans 15 amino acids. Germline assignment: CDR1 MGHRA and CDR2 YSYEKL. CDR3 sequence (DNA): TGCGCCAGCAGCCAGCAGTCAGCTGGGGCCAACGTCCTGACTTTC. It encodes CASSQQSAGANVLTF.

This clonotype was picked up many times. The chain carries TRBV20-1 and TRBJ1-4; D gene unclear. Germline CDR1 and CDR2: DFQATT and SNEGSKA (reference sequence). CDR3 length: 12 residues. The V gene lost 6 bases and the J gene lost 7 bases, with 12 bases spanning the gap. The CDR3 protein is CSAGRKGEKLFF. Here the CDR3 DNA reads TGCAGTGCGGGCAGGAAGGGTGAAAAACTGTTTTTT.

The chain is built from TRBV19 and TRBJ2-1; D may be TRBD2 (6 bases). The V gene lost 4 bases and the J gene lost 8 bases, with 12 bases spanning the gap. The CDR3 covers 13 residues. CDR1 LNHDA and CDR2 SQIVND come from the germline V gene (reference sequence). This CDR3 reads CASSSSREDEQFF. In DNA form, the CDR3 reads TGTGCCAGTAGTAGCTCTAGGGAGGATGAGCAGTTCTTC.

J is TRBJ2-7 and V is TRBV9; 10 nucleotides match TRBD2. Trimming took 7 bases from V and 3 from J; bases not matched to a gene: 10. CDR1 is SGDLS, CDR2 YYNGEE, per germline. The CDR3 runs to 15 residues. The DNA for the CDR3 is TGTGCCAGCTCAGCGGGGGGGACAGGAGACTACGAGCAGTACTTC. Amino acid sequence: CASSAGGTGDYEQYF.

This clonotype came up a few times. The CDR3 reads CASSQEMGTDSYNEQFF. The CDR3 nucleotides read TGTGCCAGCAGCCAAGAAATGGGGACCGATTCCTACAATGAGCAGTTCTTC. The V and J genes are TRBV14 and TRBJ2-1; D could derive from TRBD1 or TRBD2 (5 bases each). Per the germline V gene, CDR1 is SGHDN and CDR2 is FVKESK. The CDR3 consists of 17 residues. V lost 0 bases to trimming and J lost 1 base, with 13 bases between them.

This clonotype was counted only a few times. The chain couples TRBV4-1 to TRBJ2-7; 8 bases are shared with TRBD2. Germline V CDR1 and CDR2: MGHRA, YSYEKL. This CDR3 has 15 amino acids. Trimming at V came to 1 base and at J to 3 bases, leaving 5 bases not matched to a gene. CDR3 coding DNA: TGCGCCAGCAGCCAAGTTCTAGCGGGTCACTACGAGCAGTACTTC. Protein: CASSQVLAGHYEQYF.

This clonotype was found many times. The chain has TRBV29-1 and TRBJ2-1, with 8 bases matching TRBD2. This CDR3 spans 15 amino acids. Germline V gene data show CDR1 as SQVTM and CDR2 as ANQGSEA. V shed 4 bases, J shed 6 bases, and the junction held 11 bases outside the gene matches. CDR3: CSVASGSAGVNEQFF. The CDR3 nucleotides are TGCAGCGTTGCCAGCGGGAGCGCCGGGGTCAATGAGCAGTTCTTC.

This clonotype was seen a handful of times. The chain uses TRBV28 and TRBJ2-7; TRBD2 aligns across 9 bases. From germline, CDR1 is MDHEN and CDR2 SYDVKM. The CDR3 runs to 17 residues. V shed 3 bases, J shed 1 base, and the junction held 10 bases outside the gene matches. CDR3 nucleotides: TGTGCCAGCAGTTTGGTCCGACTAGCGGTTCAGTCCTACGAGCAGTACTTC. Its protein is CASSLVRLAVQSYEQYF.

This clonotype has a handful of counts. The rearrangement uses TRBV27 and TRBJ1-3, with D maybe TRBD1 (5 bases). CDR1 and CDR2 (germline): MNHEY, SMNVEV (reference sequence). CDR3 size: 16 residues. Trimming stripped 3 bases from V and 1 base from J, with 13 bases between. DNA of the CDR3: TGTGCCAGCAGTTTCTTCGGGGCTTCATCTGGAAACACCATATATTTT. Translated: CASSFFGASSGNTIYF.

This clonotype was seen repeatedly, ten times or more. The gene calls are TRBV6-9 and TRBJ1-6, with D possibly TRBD1 on 6 matching bases. Germline CDR1 and CDR2: MNHGY and SVAAGI. The V gene lost 4 bases and the J gene lost 8 bases, with 9 bases spanning the gap. The CDR3 contains 13 residues. The CDR3 loop is CASSWNRDSPLHF. The CDR3 region has the DNA TGTGCCAGCAGTTGGAACAGGGATTCACCCCTCCACTTT.

This clonotype was detected many times. A much larger clonotype is one base distant, so this may be a read error. The V gene is TRBV11-2, the J gene TRBJ1-1; D unresolved. The CDR3 has 13 residues. The V end was cut by 2 bases, the J end by 0 bases, with 4 bases between. Germline values: CDR1 SGHAT, CDR2 FQNNGV. In DNA, the CDR3 is TGTGCCAGCAGCTTACACATGAACACTGAAGCTTTCTTT. Translation: CASSLHMNTEAFF.

There are many counts of this clonotype. The chain combines TRBV20-1 with TRBJ2-3, with TRBD1 as a possible D gene (7 bases). With 3 bases removed from V and 8 bases from J, the gap between germline ends came to 9 bases. Germline V CDR1 and CDR2: DFQATT, SNEGSKA (reference sequence). The CDR3 runs 11 residues. The CDR3 protein is CSARQGGTQYF. The CDR3 DNA reads as TGCAGTGCTAGGCAGGGGGGTACGCAGTATTTT.

Many counts were recorded for this clonotype. The gene calls are TRBV13 and TRBJ2-5; D is perhaps TRBD1 (8 bases). V was trimmed by 7 bases and J by 5 bases, leaving 26 bases between them. The CDR3 is 17 amino acids. CDR1 PRHDT and CDR2 FYEKMQ come from the germline V gene (reference sequence). CDR3 region: CASTQTVTGEGPETQYF. The CDR3 DNA is TGTGCCAGCACCCAAACCGTGACAGGGGAGGGGCCGGAGACCCAGTACTTC.

This clonotype was counted between two and nine times. The chain joins TRBV7-2 to TRBJ2-6, with D unresolved. V gave up 5 bases and J gave up 0 bases, with 11 bases separating them. In germline, CDR1 is SGHTA, CDR2 FQGNSA. CDR3 length equals 16 residues. CDR3 region: CASSTPRSSGANVLTF. As DNA, the CDR3 is TGTGCCAGCAGCACCCCCAGGAGCTCTGGGGCCAACGTCCTGACTTTC.

There are many counts of this clonotype. This chain joins TRBV7-6 and TRBJ2-3; D call uncertain. This CDR3 comprises 13 residues. V gave up 5 bases and J gave up 5 bases, with 11 bases separating them. Germline loops: CDR1 SGHVS, CDR2 FNYEAQ. The CDR3 loop reads CASSPNVKDTQYF. In DNA, the CDR3 is TGTGCCAGCAGCCCCAATGTTAAAGATACGCAGTATTTT.

This clonotype has more than one count but fewer than ten. This rearrangement joins TRBV20-1 to TRBJ1-2; D remains unclear. Germline CDR1 DFQATT, CDR2 SNEGSKA (reference sequence). The V end was cut by 0 bases, the J end by 1 base, with 6 bases between. The CDR3 contains 13 residues. The CDR3 nucleotides read TGCAGTGCTAGAGATTTAGATAACTATGGCTACACCTTC. This translates into CSARDLDNYGYTF.

The gene calls are TRBV9 and TRBJ1-4; a weak D match, TRBD1 (5 bases). V dropped 2 bases and J dropped 0 bases, with 5 bases sitting between them. The germline V gene has CDR1 SGDLS and CDR2 YYNGEE. The CDR3 runs to 14 residues. The CDR3 bases are TGTGCCAGCAGCGTGGGGGCAACTAATGAAAAACTGTTTTTT. Its translation: CASSVGATNEKLFF.

This clonotype appeared many times. The chain recombines TRBV7-6 with TRBJ2-1; tentatively, D is TRBD2 (5 bases). Per germline, CDR1 SGHVS and CDR2 FNYEAQ. Trimming took 3 bases from V and 15 from J, leaving 15 bases between them. CDR3 length: 12 residues. The CDR3 sequence: CASSFGGPRWFF. The CDR3 DNA follows: TGTGCCAGCAGCTTTGGAGGTCCAAGGTGGTTCTTC.

This clonotype came up many times. This chain links TRBV6-1 with TRBJ2-7, with D unclear. Trimming cost V 2 bases and J 3 bases, with 17 bases left between them. From germline, CDR1 is MNHNS and CDR2 SASEGT. The CDR3 length is 16 residues. The CDR3 sequence is CASSELDNQPNYEQYF. The CDR3 DNA is TGTGCCAGCAGTGAACTCGACAATCAACCCAACTACGAGCAGTACTTC.

This clonotype showed up just a few times. This chain links TRBV6-4 with TRBJ1-5, with D unclear. Germline values: CDR1 MRHNA, CDR2 SNTAGT. Trimming pared 4 bases from V and 8 bases from J, leaving 12 bases between. This CDR3 is built from 13 residues. CDR3 sequence reads: CASSVALGEPQHF. The DNA of the CDR3 is TGTGCCAGCAGTGTGGCGCTCGGGGAGCCCCAGCATTTT.

This clonotype occurred many times. J is TRBJ1-2 and V is TRBV13; possible D gene TRBD1, 6 bases. The germline CDR1 and CDR2 sequences are PRHDT and FYEKMQ (reference sequence). The V gene lost 4 bases and the J gene lost 10 bases, with 13 bases spanning the gap. CDR3 size: 12 residues. The CDR3 is CASSSRQVDYTF. The CDR3 nucleotides are TGTGCCAGCAGCTCCCGACAGGTGGACTACACCTTC. Full variable domain (rest looked up from reference TRBV13 and TRBJ1-2): AAGVIQSPRHLIKEKRETATLKCYPIPRHDTVYWYQQGPGQDPQFLISFYEKMQSDKGSIPDRFSAQQFSDYHSELNMSSLELGDSALYFCASSSRQVDYTFGSGTRLTVV.